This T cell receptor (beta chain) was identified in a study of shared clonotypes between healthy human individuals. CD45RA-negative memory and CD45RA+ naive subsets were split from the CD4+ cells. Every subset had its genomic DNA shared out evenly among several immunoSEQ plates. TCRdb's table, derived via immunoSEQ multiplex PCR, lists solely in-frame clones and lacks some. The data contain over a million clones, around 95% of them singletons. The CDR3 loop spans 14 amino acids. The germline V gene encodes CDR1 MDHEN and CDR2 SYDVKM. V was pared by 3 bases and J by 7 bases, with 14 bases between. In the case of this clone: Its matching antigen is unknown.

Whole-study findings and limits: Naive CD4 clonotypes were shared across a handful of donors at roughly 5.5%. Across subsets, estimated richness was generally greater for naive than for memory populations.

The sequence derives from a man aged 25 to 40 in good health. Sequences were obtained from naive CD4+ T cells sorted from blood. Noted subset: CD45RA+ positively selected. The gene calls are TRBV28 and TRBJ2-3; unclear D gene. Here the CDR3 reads CASSLVSAPNTQYF. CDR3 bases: TGTGCCAGCAGTTTGGTCAGTGCTCCTAATACGCAGTATTTT.